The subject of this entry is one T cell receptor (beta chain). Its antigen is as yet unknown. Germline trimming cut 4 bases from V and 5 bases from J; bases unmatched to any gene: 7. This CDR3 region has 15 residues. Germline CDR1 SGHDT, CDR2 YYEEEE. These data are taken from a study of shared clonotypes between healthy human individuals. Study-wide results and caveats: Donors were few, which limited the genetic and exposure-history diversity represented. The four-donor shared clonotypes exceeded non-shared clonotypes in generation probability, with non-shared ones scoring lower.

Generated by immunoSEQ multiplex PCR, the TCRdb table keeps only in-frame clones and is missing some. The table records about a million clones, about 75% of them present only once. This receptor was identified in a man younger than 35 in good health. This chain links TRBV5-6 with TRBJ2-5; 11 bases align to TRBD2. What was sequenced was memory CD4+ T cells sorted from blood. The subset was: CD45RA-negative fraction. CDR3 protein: CASSRTSGPRETQYF. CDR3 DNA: TGTGCCAGCAGCCGGACTAGCGGGCCGAGGGAGACCCAGTACTTC.